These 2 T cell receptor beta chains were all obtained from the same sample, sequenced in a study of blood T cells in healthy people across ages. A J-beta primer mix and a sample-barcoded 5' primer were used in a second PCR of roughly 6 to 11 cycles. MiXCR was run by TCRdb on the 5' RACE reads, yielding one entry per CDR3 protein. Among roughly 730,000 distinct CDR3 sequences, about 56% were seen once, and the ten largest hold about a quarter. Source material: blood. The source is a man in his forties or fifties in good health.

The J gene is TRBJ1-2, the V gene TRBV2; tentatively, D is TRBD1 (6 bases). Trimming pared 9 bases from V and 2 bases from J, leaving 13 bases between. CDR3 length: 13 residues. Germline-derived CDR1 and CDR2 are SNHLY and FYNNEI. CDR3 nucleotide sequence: TGTGCCAGTGAGGGGGAGCGGAACTATGGCTACACCTTC. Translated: CASEGERNYGYTF.

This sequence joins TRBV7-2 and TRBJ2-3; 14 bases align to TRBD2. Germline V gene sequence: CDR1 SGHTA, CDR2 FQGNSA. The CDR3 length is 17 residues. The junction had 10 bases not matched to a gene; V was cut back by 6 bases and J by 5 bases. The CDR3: CASRRLAGGYSVDTQYF. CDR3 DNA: TGTGCCAGCAGACGACTAGCGGGGGGGTATTCGGTAGATACGCAGTATTTT.